The rows below give T cell receptor beta chains drawn from one sample of a study of blood T cell repertoires in COVID-19. Here immunoSEQ multiplex PCR was the method, and the copy in TCRdb shows in-frame clones only, minus some. The table lists some 70,000 clones, around 86% of them singletons, with under 1.5% in the top ten. Material: peripheral blood. The receptor set was obtained from a woman between 55 and 75 years old with acute or convalescent COVID-19. Both conserved end residues are part of each CDR3. D genes are given only for firm matches. Rows may omit the clone size; those that give it use once, few, many or a size class.

CDR3 length | clone size | J gene | D gene | V gene | CDR3 DNA | CDR3 protein
15 | . | TRBJ1-4 | . | TRBV5-5 | TGTGCCAGCAGCTTGTACCGGGGGGCTAATGAAAAACTGTTTTTT | CASSLYRGANEKLFF
14 | . | TRBJ1-3 | . | TRBV3-1/TRBV3-2 | TGTGCCAGCAGCCAAGGACACTCTGGAAACACCATATATTTT | CASSQGHSGNTIYF
16 | once | TRBJ2-5 | . | TRBV28 | TGTGCCAGCAGTTTAGGTCTGAGAGGGCCGGTAGAGACCCAGTACTTC | CASSLGLRGPVETQYF
14 | . | TRBJ1-1 | . | TRBV14 | TGTGCCAGCAGCCCCCAGGCGGGGGGCACTGAAGCTTTCTTT | CASSPQAGGTEAFF
14 | once | TRBJ1-1 | . | TRBV19 | TGTGCCACCCGAGTGCCGGGGGTGAACACTGAAGCTTTCTTT | CATRVPGVNTEAFF
18 | . | TRBJ1-1 | TRBD1 | TRBV15 | TGTGCCACCAGCAGCGTGGGTCAGGGGGACGTAGGCTGGACTGAAGCTTTCTTT | CATSSVGQGDVGWTEAFF
16 | . | TRBJ2-1 | TRBD1 | TRBV14 | TGTGCCAGCAGCCAGTCTATCGGACAGGGAACCAATGAGCAGTTCTTC | CASSQSIGQGTNEQFF
15 | . | TRBJ2-1 | TRBD2 | TRBV24-1 | TGTGCCACCAGAAGTAGCGGGAGGGTAAACAATGAGCAGTTCTTC | CATRSSGRVNNEQFF
15 | . | TRBJ1-2 | . | TRBV6-1 | TGTGCCAGCAGTGAACGGGAGGGCGCGCTCTCTGGCTACACCTTC | CASSEREGALSGYTF
14 | . | TRBJ1-1 | . | TRBV5-8 | TGTGCCAGCAGCTACGGTCCGGGGGTCACTGAAGCTTTCTTT | CASSYGPGVTEAFF
13 | once | TRBJ1-2 | . | TRBV12-3/TRBV12-4 | TGTGCCAGCAGTCCCGAGGAGGACTATGGCTACACCTTC | CASSPEEDYGYTF
16 | . | TRBJ1-2 | TRBD1 | TRBV10-2 | TGCGCCAGCGCCCCCGGGACAGGGAACGTGGTGGATGGCTACACCTTC | CASAPGTGNVVDGYTF
13 | once | TRBJ2-1 | TRBD1 | TRBV29-1 | TGCAGCGTCCGACAGGGCCTCTACAATGAGCAGTTCTTC | CSVRQGLYNEQFF
14 | . | TRBJ1-2 | . | TRBV27 | TGTGCCAGTTATTCCGGTACAGGGAACTATGGCTACACCTTC | CASYSGTGNYGYTF
14 | few | TRBJ2-7 | TRBD2 | TRBV7-8 | TGTGCCAGCAGCGCCGGGACTAGCGGTAACGAGCAGTACTTC | CASSAGTSGNEQYF
16 | . | TRBJ1-6 | TRBD1 | TRBV18 | TGTGCCAGCTCACGGGAACGGACAGGGAATAATTCACCCCTCCACTTT | CASSRERTGNNSPLHF
18 | . | TRBJ2-1 | TRBD2 | TRBV27 | TGTGCCAGCACCCTATGGGCTAGCGGGCTCGATAACTTCAATGAGCAGTTCTTC | CASTLWASGLDNFNEQFF
16 | . | TRBJ2-2 | TRBD1 | TRBV24-1 | TGTGCCACCAGTCATACCCGGGACAGGGTGTCCGGGGAGCTGTTTTTT | CATSHTRDRVSGELFF
17 | . | TRBJ1-2 | TRBD1 | TRBV4-1 | TGCGCCAGCAGCCAAGGGGCGAGGGGGCGAATAAACTATGGCTACACCTTC | CASSQGARGRINYGYTF
18 | . | TRBJ1-2 | . | TRBV28 | TGTGCCAGCAGCGGAAGTAGCGGGAAGTGGGGAGCTAACTATGGCTACACCTTC | CASSGSSGKWGANYGYTF
15 | . | TRBJ2-5 | TRBD2 | TRBV7-2 | TGTGCCAGCAGCTTATTGCGGGGGGTACAAGAGACCCAGTACTTC | CASSLLRGVQETQYF
14 | . | TRBJ2-3 | TRBD1 | TRBV6-4 | TGTGCCAGCAGTCCGGACAGGGGGATGGATACGCAGTATTTT | CASSPDRGMDTQYF
14 | . | TRBJ2-5 | . | TRBV6-6 | TGTGCCAGCAACGGGAGGGGGCCCCAAGAGACCCAGTACTTC | CASNGRGPQETQYF
16 | . | TRBJ1-2 | . | TRBV4-2 | TGTGCCAGCAGACTATCACAACAGGAGTTGGCTAGTGGCTACACCTTC | CASRLSQQELASGYTF
16 | . | TRBJ1-4 | . | TRBV5-8 | TGTGCCAGCAGCTTGGTCTTTCGGCGGTTCGATGAAAAACTGTTTTTT | CASSLVFRRFDEKLFF
13 | . | TRBJ1-6 | . | TRBV27 | TGTGCCAGCAGTTTATATGAGGGAGGGTCCTTCCACTTT | CASSLYEGGSFHF